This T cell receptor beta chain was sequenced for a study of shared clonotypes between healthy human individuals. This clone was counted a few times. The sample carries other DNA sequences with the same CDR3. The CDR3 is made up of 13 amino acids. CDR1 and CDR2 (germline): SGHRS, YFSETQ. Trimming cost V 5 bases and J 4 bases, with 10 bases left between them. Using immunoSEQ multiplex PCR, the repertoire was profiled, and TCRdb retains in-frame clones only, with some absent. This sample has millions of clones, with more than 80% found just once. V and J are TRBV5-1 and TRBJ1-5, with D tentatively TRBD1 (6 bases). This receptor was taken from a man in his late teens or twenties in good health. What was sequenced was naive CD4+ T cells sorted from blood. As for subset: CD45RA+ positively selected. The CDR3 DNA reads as TGCGCCAGCAGTACGGACAGTAATCAGCCCCAGCATTTT. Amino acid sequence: CASSTDSNQPQHF.